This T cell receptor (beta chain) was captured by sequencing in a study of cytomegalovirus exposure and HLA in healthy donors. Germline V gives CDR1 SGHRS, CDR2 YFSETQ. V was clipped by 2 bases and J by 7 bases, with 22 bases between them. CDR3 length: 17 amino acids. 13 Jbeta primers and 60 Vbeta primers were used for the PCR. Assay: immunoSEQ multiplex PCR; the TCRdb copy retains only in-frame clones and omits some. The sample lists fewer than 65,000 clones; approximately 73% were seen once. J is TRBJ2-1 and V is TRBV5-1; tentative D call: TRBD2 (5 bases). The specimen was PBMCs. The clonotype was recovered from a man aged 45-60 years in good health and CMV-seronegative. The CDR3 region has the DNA TGCGCCAGCAGCTTTAAATTCGGTCGGGGTTATGGGAATGAGCAGTTCTTC. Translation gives CASSFKFGRGYGNEQFF.